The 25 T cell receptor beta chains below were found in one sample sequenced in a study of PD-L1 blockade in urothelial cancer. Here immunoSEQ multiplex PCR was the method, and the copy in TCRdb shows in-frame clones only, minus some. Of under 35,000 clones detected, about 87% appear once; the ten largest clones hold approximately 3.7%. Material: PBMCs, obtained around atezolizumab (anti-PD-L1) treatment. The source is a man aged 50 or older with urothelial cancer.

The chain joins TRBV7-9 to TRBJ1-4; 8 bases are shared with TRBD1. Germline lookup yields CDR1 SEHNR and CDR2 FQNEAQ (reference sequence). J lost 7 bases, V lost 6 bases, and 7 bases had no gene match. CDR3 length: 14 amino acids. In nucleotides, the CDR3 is TGTGCCAGCAGATCAGGGGGCGGGGGTGAAAAACTGTTTTTT. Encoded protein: CASRSGGGGEKLFF.

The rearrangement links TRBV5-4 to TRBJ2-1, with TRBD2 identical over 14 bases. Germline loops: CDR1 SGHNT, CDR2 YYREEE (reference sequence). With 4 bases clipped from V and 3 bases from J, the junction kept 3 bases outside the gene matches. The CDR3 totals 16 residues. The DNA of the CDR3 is TGTGCCAGCAGCCGCGGACTAGCGGGGGGCTACAATGAGCAGTTCTTC. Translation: CASSRGLAGGYNEQFF.

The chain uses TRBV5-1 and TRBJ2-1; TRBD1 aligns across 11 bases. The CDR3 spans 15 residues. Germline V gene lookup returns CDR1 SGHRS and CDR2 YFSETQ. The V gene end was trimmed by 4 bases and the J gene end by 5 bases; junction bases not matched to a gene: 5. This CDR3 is CASSPRDRGNNEQFF. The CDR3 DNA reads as TGCGCCAGCAGCCCCCGGGACAGGGGGAACAATGAGCAGTTCTTC. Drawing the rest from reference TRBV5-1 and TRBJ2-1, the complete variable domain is KAGVTQTPRYLIKTRGQQVTLSCSPISGHRSVSWYQQTPGQGLQFLFEYFSETQRNKGNFPGRFSGRQFSNSRSEMNVSTLELGDSALYLCASSPRDRGNNEQFFGPGTRLTVL.

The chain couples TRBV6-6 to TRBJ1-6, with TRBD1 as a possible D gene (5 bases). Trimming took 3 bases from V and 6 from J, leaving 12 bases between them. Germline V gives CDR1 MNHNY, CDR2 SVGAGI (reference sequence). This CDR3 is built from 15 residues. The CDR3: CASSYKGNGNSPLHF. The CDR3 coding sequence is TGTGCCAGCAGTTATAAGGGGAACGGTAATTCACCCCTCCACTTT.

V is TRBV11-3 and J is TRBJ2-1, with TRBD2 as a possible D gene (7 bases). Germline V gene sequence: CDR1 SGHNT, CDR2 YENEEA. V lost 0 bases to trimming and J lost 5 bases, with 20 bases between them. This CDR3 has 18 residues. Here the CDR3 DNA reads TGTGCCAGCAGCTTAGATAGAGGGGGGGTGCCTGGCCACAATGAGCAGTTCTTC. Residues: CASSLDRGGVPGHNEQFF. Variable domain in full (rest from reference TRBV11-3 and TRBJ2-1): EAGVVQSPRYKIIEKKQPVAFWCNPISGHNTLYWYLQNLGQGPELLIRYENEEAVDDSQLPKDRFSAERLKGVDSTLKIQPAELGDSAVYLCASSLDRGGVPGHNEQFFGPGTRLTVL.

The CDR3 region has the DNA TGTGCTAGTGGTTTGGTTGACAGGGGAGAGACCCAGTACTTC. This gives the protein CASGLVDRGETQYF. The genes are TRBV12-5 and TRBJ2-5; TRBD1 matches 8 bases. With V trimmed by 0 bases and J by 4 bases, 1 base remained unmatched. Germline V gene sequence: CDR1 LGHNT, CDR2 FRNRAP. The CDR3 contains 14 residues.

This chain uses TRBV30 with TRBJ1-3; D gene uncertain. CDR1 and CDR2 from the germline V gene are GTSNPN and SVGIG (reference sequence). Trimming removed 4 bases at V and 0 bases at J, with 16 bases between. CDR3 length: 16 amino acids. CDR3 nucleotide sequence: TGTGCCTGGACCGGACTTGCGTGGGGCTCTGGAAACACCATATATTTT. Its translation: CAWTGLAWGSGNTIYF.

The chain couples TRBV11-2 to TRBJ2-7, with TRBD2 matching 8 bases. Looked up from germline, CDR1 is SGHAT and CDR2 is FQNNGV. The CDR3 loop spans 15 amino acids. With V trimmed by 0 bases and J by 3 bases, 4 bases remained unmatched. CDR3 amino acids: CASSLEGAGGYEQYF. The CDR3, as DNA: TGTGCCAGCAGCTTAGAAGGGGCGGGAGGCTACGAGCAGTACTTC. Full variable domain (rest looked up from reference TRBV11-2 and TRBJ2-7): EAGVAQSPRYKIIEKRQSVAFWCNPISGHATLYWYQQILGQGPKLLIQFQNNGVVDDSQLPKDRFSAERLKGVDSTLKIQPAKLEDSAVYLCASSLEGAGGYEQYFGPGTRLTVT.

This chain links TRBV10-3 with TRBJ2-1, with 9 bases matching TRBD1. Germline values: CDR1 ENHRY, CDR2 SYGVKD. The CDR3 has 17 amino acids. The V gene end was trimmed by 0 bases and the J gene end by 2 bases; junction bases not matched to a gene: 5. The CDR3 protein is CAISESLGQGTYNEQFF. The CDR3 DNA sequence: TGTGCCATCAGTGAGTCGTTGGGACAGGGCACCTACAATGAGCAGTTCTTC.

The CDR3 reads CASSLYLAGGLVLNTGELFF. CDR3 sequence (DNA): TGTGCCAGCAGCTTGTACCTAGCGGGAGGGTTGGTGCTGAACACCGGGGAGCTGTTTTTT. The chain couples TRBV5-5 to TRBJ2-2, with 12 bases fitting TRBD2. Germline V gene lookup returns CDR1 SGHKS and CDR2 YYEKEE (reference sequence). Germline trimming cut 1 base from V and 1 base from J; bases unmatched to any gene: 11. The CDR3 runs to 20 residues.

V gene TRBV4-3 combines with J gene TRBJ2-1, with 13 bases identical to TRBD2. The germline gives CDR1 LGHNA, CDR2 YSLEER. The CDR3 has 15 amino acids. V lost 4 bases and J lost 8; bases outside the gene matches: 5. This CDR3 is CASSRGLAGVDEQFF. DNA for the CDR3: TGCGCCAGCAGCCGAGGACTAGCGGGAGTCGATGAGCAGTTCTTC.

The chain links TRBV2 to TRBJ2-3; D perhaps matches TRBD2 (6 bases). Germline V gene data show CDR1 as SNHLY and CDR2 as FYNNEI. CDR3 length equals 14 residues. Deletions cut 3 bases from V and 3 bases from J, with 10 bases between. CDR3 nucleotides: TGTGCCAGCAGTGAGGACTATACTACAGATACGCAGTATTTT. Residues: CASSEDYTTDTQYF.

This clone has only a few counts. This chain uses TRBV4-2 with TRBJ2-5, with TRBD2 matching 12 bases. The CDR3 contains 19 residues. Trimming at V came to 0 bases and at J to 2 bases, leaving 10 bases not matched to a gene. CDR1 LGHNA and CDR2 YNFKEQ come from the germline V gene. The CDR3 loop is CASSQDGLAGGPRQETQYF. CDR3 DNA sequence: TGTGCCAGCAGCCAAGATGGGCTAGCGGGAGGGCCACGGCAAGAGACCCAGTACTTC.

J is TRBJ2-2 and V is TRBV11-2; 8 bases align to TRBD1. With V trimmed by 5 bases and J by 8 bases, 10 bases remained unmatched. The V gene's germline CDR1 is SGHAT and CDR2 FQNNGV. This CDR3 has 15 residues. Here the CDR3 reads CASSPRTGRPGELFF. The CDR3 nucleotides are TGTGCCAGCAGCCCCCGGACAGGGAGGCCGGGGGAGCTGTTTTTT.

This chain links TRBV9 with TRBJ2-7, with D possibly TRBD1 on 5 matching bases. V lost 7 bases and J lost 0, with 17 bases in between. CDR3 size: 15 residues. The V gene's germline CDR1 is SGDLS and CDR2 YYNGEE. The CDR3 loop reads CASGNGREDSYEQYF. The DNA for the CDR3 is TGTGCCAGCGGAAATGGCAGGGAAGACTCCTACGAGCAGTACTTC. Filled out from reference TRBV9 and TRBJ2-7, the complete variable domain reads DSGVTQTPKHLITATGQRVTLRCSPRSGDLSVYWYQQSLDQGLQFLIQYYNGEERAKGNILERFSAQQFPDLHSELNLSSLELGDSALYFCASGNGREDSYEQYFGPGTRLTVT.

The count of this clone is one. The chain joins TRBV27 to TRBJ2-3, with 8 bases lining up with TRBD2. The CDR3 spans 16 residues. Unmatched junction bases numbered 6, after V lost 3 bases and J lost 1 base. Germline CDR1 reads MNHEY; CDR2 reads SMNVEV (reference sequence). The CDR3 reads CASSLIAGSGTDTQYF. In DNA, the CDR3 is TGTGCCAGCAGTTTGATAGCGGGATCCGGCACAGATACGCAGTATTTT.

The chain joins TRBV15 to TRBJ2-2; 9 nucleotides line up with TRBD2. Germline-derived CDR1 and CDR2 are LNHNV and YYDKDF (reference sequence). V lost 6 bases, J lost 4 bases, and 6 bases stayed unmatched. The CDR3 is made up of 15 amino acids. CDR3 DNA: TGTGCCACCAGAAGCGGGAGGATCAGCACCGGGGAGCTGTTTTTT. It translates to CATRSGRISTGELFF.

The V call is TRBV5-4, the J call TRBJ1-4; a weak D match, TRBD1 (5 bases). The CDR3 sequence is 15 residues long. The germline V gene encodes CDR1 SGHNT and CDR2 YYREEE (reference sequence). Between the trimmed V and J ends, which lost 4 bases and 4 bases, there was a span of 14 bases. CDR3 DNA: TGTGCCAGCAGCCAAGGACATAACTATAATGAAAAACTGTTTTTT. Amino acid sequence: CASSQGHNYNEKLFF.

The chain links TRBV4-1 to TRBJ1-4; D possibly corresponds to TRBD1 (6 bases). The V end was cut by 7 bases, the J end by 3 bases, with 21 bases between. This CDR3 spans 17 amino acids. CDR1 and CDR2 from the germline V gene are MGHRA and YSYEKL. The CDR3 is CASTPGPGEGPNEKLFF. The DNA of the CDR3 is TGCGCCAGCACCCCAGGTCCAGGGGAGGGACCTAATGAAAAACTGTTTTTT.

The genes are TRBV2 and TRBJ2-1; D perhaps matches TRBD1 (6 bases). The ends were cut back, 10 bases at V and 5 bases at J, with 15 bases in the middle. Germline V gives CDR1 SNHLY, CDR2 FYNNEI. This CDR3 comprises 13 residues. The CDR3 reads CATQRTANNEQFF. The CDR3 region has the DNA TGTGCCACCCAACGGACAGCCAACAATGAGCAGTTCTTC.

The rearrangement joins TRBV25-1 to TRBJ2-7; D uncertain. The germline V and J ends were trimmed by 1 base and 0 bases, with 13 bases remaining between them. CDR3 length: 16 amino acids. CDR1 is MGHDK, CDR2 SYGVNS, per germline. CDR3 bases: TGTGCCAGCAGTGAATTGAGCAGGTCAAGCTCCTACGAGCAGTACTTC. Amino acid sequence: CASSELSRSSSYEQYF.

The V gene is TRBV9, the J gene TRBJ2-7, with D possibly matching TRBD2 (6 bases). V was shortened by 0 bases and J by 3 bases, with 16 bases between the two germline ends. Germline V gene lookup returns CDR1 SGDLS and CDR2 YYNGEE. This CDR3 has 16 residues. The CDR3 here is CASSVGGGSLNYEQYF. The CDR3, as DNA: TGTGCCAGCAGCGTAGGTGGAGGGTCCCTAAACTACGAGCAGTACTTC.

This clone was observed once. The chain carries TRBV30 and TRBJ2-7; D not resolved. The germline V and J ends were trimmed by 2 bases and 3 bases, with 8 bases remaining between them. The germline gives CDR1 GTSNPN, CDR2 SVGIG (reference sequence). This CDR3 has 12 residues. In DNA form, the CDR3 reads TGTGCCTGGAGTACCGGTAACTACGAGCAGTACTTC. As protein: CAWSTGNYEQYF.

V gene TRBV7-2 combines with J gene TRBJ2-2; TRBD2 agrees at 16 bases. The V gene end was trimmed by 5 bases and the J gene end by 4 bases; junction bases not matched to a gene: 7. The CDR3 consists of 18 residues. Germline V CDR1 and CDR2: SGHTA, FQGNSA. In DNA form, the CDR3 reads TGTGCCAGCAGCCCGGGACTAGCGGGAGGGCCAGGCACCGGGGAGCTGTTTTTT. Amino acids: CASSPGLAGGPGTGELFF.

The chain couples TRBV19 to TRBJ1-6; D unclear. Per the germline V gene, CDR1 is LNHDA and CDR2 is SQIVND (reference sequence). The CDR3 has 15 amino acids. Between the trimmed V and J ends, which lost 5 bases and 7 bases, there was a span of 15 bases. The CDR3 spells CASSFGSDRNSPLHF. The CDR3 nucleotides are TGTGCCAGTAGTTTCGGCAGCGATCGAAATTCACCCCTCCACTTT.